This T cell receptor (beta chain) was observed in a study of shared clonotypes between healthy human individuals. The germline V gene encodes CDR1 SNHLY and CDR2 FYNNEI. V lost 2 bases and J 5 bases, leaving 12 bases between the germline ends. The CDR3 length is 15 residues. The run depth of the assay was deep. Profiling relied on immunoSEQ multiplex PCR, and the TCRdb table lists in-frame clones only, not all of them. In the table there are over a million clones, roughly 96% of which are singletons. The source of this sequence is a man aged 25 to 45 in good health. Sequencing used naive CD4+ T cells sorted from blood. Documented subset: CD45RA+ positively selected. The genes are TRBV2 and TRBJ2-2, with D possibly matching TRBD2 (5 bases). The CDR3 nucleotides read TGTGCCAGCAGTGAATTGCGGGTAAAAACCGGGGAGCTGTTTTTT. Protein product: CASSELRVKTGELFF.